The next 9 T cell receptor beta chains were all read from a single sample in a study of OX40 agonist ivuxolimab in advanced cancers. The method was immunoSEQ multiplex PCR; TCRdb's version includes in-frame clones alone and lacks a portion of them. The sample contains about 46,000 clones, nearly 80% of which appear only once. The sequencing here drew on CD4+ or CD8+ T cells sorted from blood, taken in a trial of the OX40 agonist ivuxolimab. These receptors all come from an adult with an advanced solid tumor such as melanoma, head and neck, liver or kidney cancer.

The V gene is TRBV5-4, the J gene TRBJ1-6; 8 positions match TRBD1. The CDR3 extends over 16 amino acids. Germline loops: CDR1 SGHNT, CDR2 YYREEE (reference sequence). J was trimmed by 7 bases and V by 1 base; bases with no gene match: 7. The CDR3, as DNA: TGTGCCAGCAGCTTGCAGGGGGCTCGAAGGAATTCACCCCTCCACTTT. Protein sequence: CASSLQGARRNSPLHF.

The chain uses TRBV4-1 and TRBJ1-3; no reliable D call. V lost 6 bases to trimming and J lost 8 bases, with 8 bases between them. Germline V gives CDR1 MGHRA, CDR2 YSYEKL. The CDR3 length is 11 residues. The CDR3 is CASRTTDTIYF. CDR3 bases: TGCGCCAGCAGGACTACAGACACCATATATTTT.

The chain links TRBV5-4 to TRBJ1-2; tentative D call: TRBD1 (5 bases). Per germline, CDR1 SGHNT and CDR2 YYREEE (reference sequence). This CDR3 has 15 residues. V shed 0 bases and J shed 2 bases, with 11 bases lying between them. The CDR3 region is CASSLGGTENYGYTF. CDR3 sequence (DNA): TGTGCCAGCAGCTTGGGAGGGACCGAGAACTATGGCTACACCTTC.

The rearrangement links TRBV30 to TRBJ1-5; 10 positions match TRBD1. The CDR3 totals 15 residues. Losses at the gene ends were 3 bases for V and 4 bases for J; bases not matched to a gene: 6. The germline gives CDR1 GTSNPN, CDR2 SVGIG (reference sequence). This chain's CDR3 is CAWRGGQGLNQPQHF. In nucleotides, the CDR3 is TGTGCCTGGAGGGGGGGACAGGGGCTGAATCAGCCCCAGCATTTT.

This chain joins TRBV9 and TRBJ2-4; 10 bases map to TRBD2. CDR3 length: 15 amino acids. Germline V lookup: CDR1 SGDLS, CDR2 YYNGEE. The ends lost 0 bases at V and 3 bases at J; junction bases unmatched: 0. In DNA, the CDR3 is TGTGCCAGCAGCGTAGGGACTAGCGGCAAAAACATTCAGTACTTC. This codes for CASSVGTSGKNIQYF.

The V and J genes are TRBV15 and TRBJ1-1; D is perhaps TRBD1 (5 bases). The CDR3 length is 13 residues. V was pared by 4 bases and J by 4 bases, with 10 bases between. Germline V lookup: CDR1 LNHNV, CDR2 YYDKDF (reference sequence). CDR3 nucleotide sequence: TGTGCCACCAGCATGATCGGGGGCACTGAAGCTTTCTTT. It yields the protein CATSMIGGTEAFF. Using reference TRBV15 and TRBJ1-1 for the parts outside the CDR3, the full variable domain is DAMVIQNPRYQVTQFGKPVTLSCSQTLNHNVMYWYQQKSSQAPKLLFHYYDKDFNNEADTPDNFQSRRPNTSFCFLDIRSPGLGDTAMYLCATSMIGGTEAFFGQGTRLTVV.

The V gene is TRBV20-1, the J gene TRBJ1-1, with D uncertain. The V and J ends lost 7 bases and 8 bases respectively, with 5 bases between them. Germline V gene data show CDR1 as DFQATT and CDR2 as SNEGSKA (reference sequence). The CDR3 runs to 8 residues. CDR3 residues: CSVSEAFF. DNA of the CDR3: TGCAGTGTCTCGGAAGCTTTCTTT.

The V gene is TRBV29-1, the J gene TRBJ2-1, with 8 nucleotides matching TRBD2. CDR3 length equals 15 residues. Germline CDR1 SQVTM, CDR2 ANQGSEA. The ends lost 0 bases at V and 12 bases at J; junction bases unmatched: 13. The CDR3 bases are TGCAGCGTTGAAGATCCTCTAGCGGGCGGGGAGGTGCAGTTCTTC. Its translation: CSVEDPLAGGEVQFF.

The V call is TRBV19, the J call TRBJ2-3; the D gene is possibly TRBD1 (6 bases). The CDR3 extends over 12 amino acids. Trimming stripped 1 base from V and 11 bases from J, with 10 bases between. Germline V gene lookup returns CDR1 LNHDA and CDR2 SQIVND (reference sequence). CDR3 residues: CASSIGGQRQYF. Written as DNA, the CDR3 is TGTGCCAGTAGTATAGGGGGGCAGAGGCAGTATTTT.